What follows describes a single TCR beta chain. No antigen is known for it. The germline V and J ends were trimmed by 8 bases and 4 bases, with 14 bases remaining between them. The CDR3 runs 14 residues. CDR1 is MDHEN and CDR2 is SYDVKM in the germline V gene. For the second PCR, which ran for 7 to 11 cycles, a sample-barcoded 5' primer and a J-beta primer mix were used. TCRdb re-derived calls from the 5' RACE reads in MiXCR, one entry per CDR3 protein. The table includes nearly 800,000 distinct CDR3 sequences, more than 50% detected once. Extractions gave at least 5.5 micrograms of total RNA per sample. These data come from a study of blood T cells in healthy people across ages. Study-level findings and limits: In older individuals, TCR beta diversity per million T cells was lower, falling roughly linearly with age.

This receptor was taken from a man aged 40-49 years in good health. The gene calls are TRBV28 and TRBJ2-2; D possibly uses TRBD1 or TRBD2 (6 bases each). The material sequenced was blood. The CDR3 DNA follows: TGTGCCAGCCGTCGGGGGCAGAGCACCGGGGAGCTGTTTTTT. Its protein product is CASRRGQSTGELFF.